The 23 T cell receptor beta chains presented below share a single source sample, sequenced in a study of blood T cell repertoires in COVID-19. This table comes from immunoSEQ multiplex PCR, and its TCRdb copy is limited to in-frame clones, with some not included. The sample consists of fewer than 150,000 clones, around 84% of them appearing once. The source material was peripheral blood. These TCRs come from a human donor in a cohort sampled during active COVID-19.

The chain joins TRBV28 to TRBJ2-7; TRBD1 might be the D (6 bases). Trimming shortened V by 5 bases and J by 2 bases, and 7 bases separated the two germline ends. This CDR3 spans 12 amino acids. Per germline, CDR1 MDHEN and CDR2 SYDVKM. CDR3 region: CASSEGAYEQYF. CDR3 DNA: TGTGCCAGCAGTGAGGGGGCCTACGAGCAGTACTTC.

The chain has TRBV4-2 and TRBJ2-3, with 13 bases lining up with TRBD2. The germline gives CDR1 LGHNA, CDR2 YNFKEQ. With V trimmed by 8 bases and J by 0 bases, 17 bases remained unmatched. This CDR3 contains 20 residues. As DNA, the CDR3 is TGTGCCAGCGGGACTAGCGGGGCAACGGGGAGTACCACAAGCACAGATACGCAGTATTTT. It is translated as CASGTSGATGSTTSTDTQYF.

The CDR3 sequence is CASSYSTGRQETQYF. CDR3 sequence (DNA): TGTGCCAGCAGTTACTCGACAGGCCGCCAAGAGACCCAGTACTTC. The chain employs TRBV6-5 and TRBJ2-5, with D possibly TRBD1 on 6 matching bases. The CDR3 spans 15 residues. V lost 0 bases to trimming and J lost 1 base, with 9 bases between them. Looked up from germline, CDR1 is MNHEY and CDR2 is SVGAGI.

The rearrangement links TRBV9 to TRBJ1-3, with D possibly TRBD1 on 5 matching bases. The CDR3 totals 15 residues. Germline CDR1 and CDR2: SGDLS and YYNGEE. The V gene lost 3 bases and the J gene lost 0 bases, with 10 bases spanning the gap. The CDR3 sequence: CASSAAGYSGNTIYF. CDR3 bases: TGTGCCAGCAGCGCGGCAGGGTACTCTGGAAACACCATATATTTT. Based on the CDR3 plus reference TRBV9 and TRBJ1-3, the full variable domain is DSGVTQTPKHLITATGQRVTLRCSPRSGDLSVYWYQQSLDQGLQFLIQYYNGEERAKGNILERFSAQQFPDLHSELNLSSLELGDSALYFCASSAAGYSGNTIYFGEGSWLTVV.

The V call is TRBV5-4, the J call TRBJ1-5, with a tentative D call TRBD1 (5 bases). Deletions cut 0 bases from V and 5 bases from J, with 12 bases between. Looked up from germline, CDR1 is SGHNT and CDR2 is YYREEE (reference sequence). The CDR3 has 15 amino acids. The CDR3 protein is CASSLDGRVDQPQHF. The DNA for the CDR3 is TGTGCCAGCAGCTTGGACGGCAGGGTTGATCAGCCCCAGCATTTT.

The chain is built from TRBV12-5 and TRBJ1-2, with D tentatively TRBD1 (6 bases). Trimming left V 5 bases short and J 5 bases short, with 9 bases between. Germline V lookup: CDR1 LGHNT, CDR2 FRNRAP. This CDR3 spans 12 amino acids. CDR3 loop: CASGADSYGYTF. The CDR3 coding sequence is TGTGCTAGTGGTGCGGACAGTTATGGCTACACCTTC.

The DNA for the CDR3 is TGTGCCAGCAGCGGGACAGGGCTGGAGCAGTACTTC. Translating it yields CASSGTGLEQYF. The V gene is TRBV6-6, the J gene TRBJ2-7; 9 positions match TRBD1. J gave up 7 bases and V 6 bases, and 4 bases lay outside the gene matches. This CDR3 is built from 12 residues. Germline CDR1 and CDR2: MNHNY and SVGAGI (reference sequence).

The gene calls are TRBV4-3 and TRBJ2-1, with a tentative D call TRBD1 (5 bases). The germline V gene encodes CDR1 LGHNA and CDR2 YSLEER. The V gene lost 0 bases and the J gene lost 2 bases, with 11 bases spanning the gap. The length of the CDR3 is 16 residues. CDR3 sequence: CASSQEPGYPYNEQFF. In DNA form, the CDR3 reads TGCGCCAGCAGCCAAGAGCCAGGGTACCCCTACAATGAGCAGTTCTTC.

Of note for this clone: The sample carries other DNA sequences with the same CDR3. The genes are TRBV6-5 and TRBJ1-1; TRBD1 aligns across 9 bases. Germline V gene data show CDR1 as MNHEY and CDR2 as SVGAGI. This CDR3 has 13 residues. V was clipped by 6 bases and J by 4 bases; unmatched bases: 3. Written as DNA, the CDR3 is TGTGCCAGCAGCAGGGACAGGGCCACTGAAGCTTTCTTT. Protein sequence: CASSRDRATEAFF.

The DNA of the CDR3 is TGTGCCATCTCCGGGACAGGGATGTACGAGCAGTACTTC. Amino acids: CAISGTGMYEQYF. The chain recombines TRBV6-5 with TRBJ2-7; 9 positions match TRBD1. Trimming removed 10 bases from V and 4 bases from J; junction bases left unmatched: 8. Germline-derived CDR1 and CDR2 are MNHEY and SVGAGI. This CDR3 is built from 13 residues.

This clone was observed a few times. V is TRBV2 and J is TRBJ1-5; 7 bases agree with TRBD1. Germline trimming cut 5 bases from V and 7 bases from J; bases unmatched to any gene: 8. Germline V lookup: CDR1 SNHLY, CDR2 FYNNEI. There are 14 residues in the CDR3. DNA of the CDR3: TGTGCCAGCAGTACAGGGGCCCTCAGCCAGCCCCAGCATTTT. As protein: CASSTGALSQPQHF.

This clone was counted a few times. The J gene is TRBJ2-3, the V gene TRBV30; D is unresolved. This CDR3 spans 12 amino acids. Trimming took off 0 bases at V and 4 bases at J, with 5 bases between the two ends. Germline V CDR1 and CDR2: GTSNPN, SVGIG (reference sequence). In DNA form, the CDR3 reads TGTGCCTGGAGTGTGAGCGCAGATACGCAGTATTTT. Its translation: CAWSVSADTQYF. Using reference TRBV30 and TRBJ2-3 for the parts outside the CDR3, the full variable domain is SQTIHQWPATLVQPVGSPLSLECTVEGTSNPNLYWYRQAAGRGLQLLFYSVGIGQISSEVPQNLSASRPQDRQFILSSKKLLLSDSGFYLCAWSVSADTQYFGPGTRLTVL.

The chain is built from TRBV5-6 and TRBJ1-6; tentative D call: TRBD1 (5 bases). Looked up from germline, CDR1 is SGHDT and CDR2 is YYEEEE. The V gene lost 4 bases and the J gene lost 3 bases, with 17 bases spanning the gap. This CDR3 has 17 amino acids. CDR3 in DNA: TGTGCCAGCAGCCTCAGGGCAGCAGCCAACTATAATTCACCCCTCCACTTT. Its protein product is CASSLRAAANYNSPLHF.

The rearrangement uses TRBV7-2 and TRBJ2-5, with TRBD1 matching over 8 bases. The germline CDR1 and CDR2 sequences are SGHTA and FQGNSA. Trimming cost V 2 bases and J 4 bases; bases outside gene matches: 6. The CDR3 has 15 amino acids. CDR3 residues: CASSLLDRARETQYF. For the CDR3, the DNA is TGTGCCAGCAGCTTATTGGACAGGGCACGAGAGACCCAGTACTTC.

The V and J genes are TRBV19 and TRBJ1-2, with 7 bases aligning to TRBD1. V gave up 3 bases and J gave up 4 bases; unmatched junction bases: 8. This CDR3 contains 15 residues. The germline V gene has CDR1 LNHDA and CDR2 SQIVND (reference sequence). The CDR3 region is CASSISQGGGYGYTF. CDR3 DNA sequence: TGTGCCAGTAGTATTAGTCAAGGGGGCGGCTATGGCTACACCTTC. The whole variable domain, filled in from reference TRBV19 and TRBJ1-2, reads DGGITQSPKYLFRKEGQNVTLSCEQNLNHDAMYWYRQDPGQGLRLIYYSQIVNDFQKGDIAEGYSVSREKKESFPLTVTSAQKNPTAFYLCASSISQGGGYGYTFGSGTRLTVV.

The chain recombines TRBV6-5 with TRBJ2-7; 10 bases map to TRBD2. There are 13 residues in the CDR3. V shed 5 bases, J shed 9 bases, and the junction held 7 bases outside the gene matches. Germline V gives CDR1 MNHEY, CDR2 SVGAGI. CDR3 sequence (DNA): TGTGCCAGCAGTCCGAGCGGGGGGGATGTGCAGTACTTC. This sequence encodes CASSPSGGDVQYF.

The chain recombines TRBV10-3 with TRBJ1-5, with D perhaps matching TRBD1 (5 bases). Trimming cost V 8 bases and J 5 bases, with 13 bases left between them. The CDR3 runs 13 residues. Germline lookup yields CDR1 ENHRY and CDR2 SYGVKD. CDR3 coding DNA: TGTGCCATCTCGGGGGATTCGGATCAGCCCCAGCATTTT. It translates to CAISGDSDQPQHF.

V and J are TRBV7-6 and TRBJ2-7, with 7 bases that match TRBD2. Trimming removed 8 bases from V and 0 bases from J; junction bases left unmatched: 7. The CDR3 totals 14 residues. Germline V gene sequence: CDR1 SGHVS, CDR2 FNYEAQ. The CDR3 region has the DNA TGTGCCAGCGCGTCGGCGGGGGACTCCTACGAGCAGTACTTC. This gives the protein CASASAGDSYEQYF.

This clone was counted a few times. This chain joins TRBV19 and TRBJ1-2; 9 bases agree with TRBD1. Per the germline V gene, CDR1 is LNHDA and CDR2 is SQIVND (reference sequence). This CDR3 region has 14 residues. J was trimmed by 7 bases and V by 1 base; bases with no gene match: 4. As DNA, the CDR3 is TGTGCCAGTAGTATAGGGGACAGGGCGGCTGGCTACACCTTC. This sequence encodes CASSIGDRAAGYTF.

The chain has TRBV5-1 and TRBJ2-7, with 9 bases fitting TRBD1. The CDR3 totals 16 residues. Germline-derived CDR1 and CDR2 are SGHRS and YFSETQ. With V trimmed by 3 bases and J by 6 bases, 13 bases remained unmatched. Here the CDR3 DNA reads TGCGCCAGCAGCTCTGACCCCGGGACAGGGTTTTCCGAGCAGTACTTC. Residues: CASSSDPGTGFSEQYF.

As DNA, the CDR3 is TGCGCCAGCAGCCATGAGAGGGGGTCCTATAATTCACCCCTCCACTTT. Its translation: CASSHERGSYNSPLHF. V usage is TRBV4-3 and J usage is TRBJ1-6; TRBD1 might be the D (6 bases). V was shortened by 3 bases and J by 1 base, with 10 bases between the two germline ends. The CDR3 extends over 16 amino acids. The germline V gene has CDR1 LGHNA and CDR2 YSLEER.

The chain recombines TRBV6-5 with TRBJ1-5; perhaps TRBD1 as D (5 bases). V was pared by 11 bases and J by 0 bases, with 11 bases between. The CDR3 extends over 13 amino acids. Germline CDR1 and CDR2: MNHEY and SVGAGI. The DNA of the CDR3 is TGTGCCCACGGAGGGGATAGCAATCAGCCCCAGCATTTT. It encodes CAHGGDSNQPQHF.

The V gene is TRBV11-2, the J gene TRBJ2-1; 9 bases line up with TRBD1. The length of the CDR3 is 15 residues. Germline lookup yields CDR1 SGHAT and CDR2 FQNNGV. Trimming at V came to 5 bases and at J to 1 base, leaving 3 bases not matched to a gene. CDR3: CASSPGQGSYNEQFF. Written as DNA, the CDR3 is TGTGCCAGCAGCCCCGGACAGGGGTCCTACAATGAGCAGTTCTTC.